The 28 T cell receptor beta chains below come from one sample, sequenced in a study of OX40 agonist ivuxolimab in advanced cancers. The repertoire was sequenced with immunoSEQ multiplex PCR; TCRdb's copy has only in-frame clones and lacks some. This sample has under 50,000 clones; 60% to 80% occur once, and the top ten carry 7.9%. The starting material was CD4+ or CD8+ T cells sorted from blood, obtained in a trial of the OX40 agonist ivuxolimab. All receptors come from an adult with an advanced solid tumor such as melanoma, head and neck, liver or kidney cancer.

This chain links TRBV6-1 with TRBJ1-5; D remains ambiguous. Germline loops: CDR1 MNHNS, CDR2 SASEGT. V lost 8 bases and J 0 bases, leaving 2 bases between the germline ends. The CDR3 covers 11 residues. Here the CDR3 DNA reads TGTGCCAGCGGTAGCAATCAGCCCCAGCATTTT. Encoded protein: CASGSNQPQHF.

Here the CDR3 reads CASGLGLGVNEQFF. For the CDR3, the DNA is TGTGCTAGTGGTTTGGGCTTAGGGGTGAATGAGCAGTTCTTC. The chain couples TRBV12-5 to TRBJ2-1; D possibly corresponds to TRBD1 (5 bases). CDR3 length equals 14 residues. The V gene's germline CDR1 is LGHNT and CDR2 FRNRAP. The germline V and J ends were trimmed by 1 base and 7 bases, with 11 bases remaining between them. Complete variable domain (other parts from reference TRBV12-5 and TRBJ2-1): DARVTQTPRHKVTEMGQEVTMRCQPILGHNTVFWYRQTMMQGLELLAYFRNRAPLDDSGMPKDRFSAEMPDATLATLKIQPSEPRDSAVYFCASGLGLGVNEQFFGPGTRLTVL.

The chain employs TRBV5-1 and TRBJ2-7, with D unresolved. V was pared by 0 bases and J by 5 bases, with 12 bases between. This CDR3 contains 14 residues. Germline CDR1 SGHRS, CDR2 YFSETQ. DNA of the CDR3: TGCGCCAGCAGCTTGGCCGCCGATGGGGACGAGCAGTACTTC. Translation: CASSLAADGDEQYF. Based on the CDR3 plus reference TRBV5-1 and TRBJ2-7, the full variable domain is KAGVTQTPRYLIKTRGQQVTLSCSPISGHRSVSWYQQTPGQGLQFLFEYFSETQRNKGNFPGRFSGRQFSNSRSEMNVSTLELGDSALYLCASSLAADGDEQYFGPGTRLTVT.

This chain uses TRBV15 with TRBJ2-1; D might be TRBD1 or TRBD2, each matching 5 bases. The CDR3 consists of 15 residues. The ends were cut back, 0 bases at V and 4 bases at J, with 10 bases in the middle. The germline CDR1 and CDR2 sequences are LNHNV and YYDKDF (reference sequence). CDR3 sequence (DNA): TGTGCCACCAGCAGAGATGGGGGTGGGTACAATGAGCAGTTCTTC. It encodes CATSRDGGGYNEQFF.

J is TRBJ1-4 and V is TRBV15, with a possible D match to TRBD1 (5 bases). V was trimmed by 0 bases and J by 0 bases, leaving 8 bases between them. There are 16 residues in the CDR3. Germline CDR1 LNHNV, CDR2 YYDKDF (reference sequence). Written as DNA, the CDR3 is TGTGCCACCAGCAGAGAACAGGTTGCAACTAATGAAAAACTGTTTTTT. This translates into CATSREQVATNEKLFF.

This rearrangement joins TRBV4-3 to TRBJ1-2, with D tentatively TRBD1 (5 bases). Germline V gene sequence: CDR1 LGHNA, CDR2 YSLEER. The CDR3 totals 13 residues. V dropped 0 bases and J dropped 8 bases, with 10 bases sitting between them. CDR3 sequence: CASSQDIAGGYTF. The DNA for the CDR3 is TGCGCCAGCAGCCAAGATATCGCAGGGGGCTACACCTTC.

This clone showed up just a few times. This sequence joins TRBV11-2 and TRBJ1-6; a possible D gene is TRBD1 (5 bases). In germline, CDR1 is SGHAT, CDR2 FQNNGV. The CDR3 contains 14 residues. The germline V and J ends were trimmed by 2 bases and 7 bases, with 9 bases remaining between them. The CDR3 sequence: CASSLPGLNSPLHF. The CDR3 DNA follows: TGTGCCAGCAGCTTACCGGGACTAAATTCACCCCTCCACTTT.

In this sample, this clone turned up once. The V gene is TRBV30, the J gene TRBJ2-7; D is unclear. This CDR3 region has 13 residues. CDR1 GTSNPN and CDR2 SVGIG come from the germline V gene (reference sequence). V was trimmed by 1 base and J by 4 bases, leaving 11 bases between them. CDR3 nucleotide sequence: TGTGCCTGGAGTGGGCGATTGGGTTACGAGCAGTACTTC. It specifies CAWSGRLGYEQYF.

The gene calls are TRBV19 and TRBJ2-7, with TRBD2 identical over 14 bases. Trimming removed 1 base from V and 4 bases from J; junction bases left unmatched: 3. The CDR3 is made up of 16 amino acids. CDR1 LNHDA and CDR2 SQIVND come from the germline V gene (reference sequence). CDR3 protein: CASSIGRTSGRYEQYF. The CDR3 region has the DNA TGTGCCAGTAGTATAGGTCGGACTAGCGGGAGGTACGAGCAGTACTTC.

This chain joins TRBV7-9 and TRBJ1-2; TRBD1 agrees at 7 bases. Per the germline V gene, CDR1 is SEHNR and CDR2 is FQNEAQ (reference sequence). The CDR3 is 15 residues long. V gave up 5 bases and J gave up 2 bases; unmatched junction bases: 8. Here the CDR3 reads CASSRGPGQNYGYTF. The CDR3 DNA reads as TGTGCCAGCAGCCGGGGTCCGGGACAGAACTATGGCTACACCTTC. Looking up the rest from reference TRBV7-9 and TRBJ1-2 gives the full variable domain: DTGVSQNPRHKITKRGQNVTFRCDPISEHNRLYWYRQTLGQGPEFLTYFQNEAQLEKSRLLSDRFSAERPKGSFSTLEIQRTEQGDSAMYLCASSRGPGQNYGYTFGSGTRLTVV.

The rearrangement links TRBV10-1 to TRBJ2-3; 9 bases fit TRBD2. The CDR3 extends over 15 amino acids. The germline V gene encodes CDR1 WNHNN and CDR2 SYGVQD (reference sequence). V was clipped by 3 bases and J by 5 bases; unmatched bases: 6. The CDR3 nucleotides read TGCGCCAGCAGTGATATAGCGGGAGATGAAGATACGCAGTATTTT. As protein: CASSDIAGDEDTQYF.

The gene calls are TRBV7-6 and TRBJ1-5; D not resolved. The CDR3 has 13 amino acids. Trimming cost V 2 bases and J 0 bases, with 2 bases left between them. The germline CDR1 and CDR2 sequences are SGHVS and FNYEAQ. Here the CDR3 reads CASSLHSNQPQHF. CDR3 DNA: TGTGCCAGCAGCTTACATAGCAATCAGCCCCAGCATTTT. The variable domain in full, with the rest retrieved from reference TRBV7-6 and TRBJ1-5, is GAGVSQSPRYKVTKRGQDVALRCDPISGHVSLYWYRQALGQGPEFLTYFNYEAQQDKSGLPNDRFSAERPEGSISTLTIQRTEQRDSAMYRCASSLHSNQPQHFGDGTRLSIL.

The chain links TRBV5-4 to TRBJ2-7, with D perhaps matching TRBD2 (5 bases). This CDR3 contains 15 residues. Trimming pared 1 base from V and 2 bases from J, leaving 13 bases between. Germline-derived CDR1 and CDR2 are SGHNT and YYREEE (reference sequence). CDR3 in amino acids: CASSLSGTVTYEQYF. In DNA, the CDR3 is TGTGCCAGCAGCTTGAGCGGAACAGTGACCTACGAGCAGTACTTC.

The genes are TRBV19 and TRBJ2-1, with TRBD2 matching 12 bases. From germline, CDR1 is LNHDA and CDR2 SQIVND (reference sequence). The V segment lost 5 bases and the J segment 5 bases; nucleotides outside the gene matches: 19. The CDR3 has 20 residues. Here the CDR3 DNA reads TGTGCCAGTAGTCTACCAAACCGACTAGCGGGAGTCCTGCCGGACAATGAGCAGTTCTTC. Its protein product is CASSLPNRLAGVLPDNEQFF. The full variable domain, rest sourced from reference TRBV19 and TRBJ2-1, is DGGITQSPKYLFRKEGQNVTLSCEQNLNHDAMYWYRQDPGQGLRLIYYSQIVNDFQKGDIAEGYSVSREKKESFPLTVTSAQKNPTAFYLCASSLPNRLAGVLPDNEQFFGPGTRLTVL.

This clone has only one observation. The chain uses TRBV29-1 and TRBJ2-5, with 9 bases identical to TRBD2. The DNA end lines up better with TRBJ2-7; the J call may be wrong. In germline, CDR1 is SQVTM, CDR2 ANQGSEA. There are 13 residues in the CDR3. CDR3 in amino acids: CSVVLAGNYEQYF. The CDR3 nucleotides are TGCAGCGTTGTCCTAGCGGGGAACTACGAGCAGTACTTC.

V and J are TRBV6-5 and TRBJ1-6, with TRBD1 matching 7 bases. CDR1 is MNHEY and CDR2 is SVGAGI in the germline V gene. The V segment lost 7 bases and the J segment 4 bases; nucleotides outside the gene matches: 7. The CDR3 contains 15 residues. The DNA of the CDR3 is TGTGCCAGCACTCCCGACAGGGCTTATAATTCACCCCTCCACTTT. It encodes CASTPDRAYNSPLHF.

In this sample, this clone turned up once. The CDR3 DNA reads as TGCGCCAGCAGCCGGAGTGACCTAAGTGGGGGAACAGATACGCAGTATTTT. Its translation is CASSRSDLSGGTDTQYF. The chain employs TRBV4-3 and TRBJ2-3; D tentatively fits TRBD1 or TRBD2 (5 bases each). Germline-derived CDR1 and CDR2 are LGHNA and YSLEER. The CDR3 is 17 amino acids. V lost 4 bases to trimming and J lost 3 bases, with 20 bases between them.

The chain combines TRBV5-1 with TRBJ1-1; no reliable D call. Germline lookup yields CDR1 SGHRS and CDR2 YFSETQ. Deletions cut 0 bases from V and 2 bases from J, with 17 bases between. This CDR3 has 17 amino acids. The CDR3 loop is CASSLDVLRRRNTEAFF. In nucleotides, the CDR3 is TGCGCCAGCAGCTTGGATGTGCTTCGGCGGAGAAACACTGAAGCTTTCTTT.

V gene TRBV10-3 combines with J gene TRBJ2-5; D gene unclear. The J call could be wrong; TRBJ2-7 is a better fit for the DNA end. CDR1 ENHRY and CDR2 SYGVKD come from the germline V gene. The CDR3 has 14 amino acids. The CDR3 here is CAIRKPDQSYEQYF. CDR3 sequence (DNA): TGTGCCATCAGGAAACCGGACCAGTCCTACGAGCAGTACTTC.

V usage is TRBV5-1 and J usage is TRBJ1-1, with a weak D call TRBD1 (6 bases). The germline V gene has CDR1 SGHRS and CDR2 YFSETQ. Trimming left V 6 bases short and J 0 bases short, with 15 bases between. This CDR3 has 15 residues. DNA of the CDR3: TGCGCCAGCACCCCGGGGGCAGGGTTGAACACTGAAGCTTTCTTT. Translating gives CASTPGAGLNTEAFF.

The chain joins TRBV6-6 to TRBJ1-5, with a tentative D call TRBD1 (6 bases). This CDR3 has 13 amino acids. Trimming shortened V by 2 bases and J by 4 bases, and 6 bases separated the two germline ends. Per the germline V gene, CDR1 is MNHNY and CDR2 is SVGAGI (reference sequence). The CDR3 is CASSYTGNQPQHF. CDR3 in DNA: TGTGCCAGCAGTTACACAGGGAATCAGCCCCAGCATTTT.

The rearrangement uses TRBV7-8 and TRBJ1-1; no definite D call. Germline V lookup: CDR1 SGHVS, CDR2 FQNEAQ. Trimming removed 3 bases at V and 4 bases at J, with 12 bases between. The CDR3 runs to 14 residues. The CDR3 reads CASSFPPTLTEAFF. The CDR3 DNA reads as TGTGCCAGCAGCTTCCCACCAACCCTCACTGAAGCTTTCTTT.

This chain joins TRBV30 and TRBJ1-1; D not resolved. Germline-derived CDR1 and CDR2 are GTSNPN and SVGIG (reference sequence). V lost 4 bases, J lost 0 bases, and 3 bases lay in between. The CDR3 totals 11 residues. The CDR3 coding sequence is TGTGCCTGGACAGTGAACACTGAAGCTTTCTTT. It codes for CAWTVNTEAFF.

V and J are TRBV11-2 and TRBJ2-5; D is perhaps TRBD2 (5 bases). The CDR3 runs 13 residues. In germline, CDR1 is SGHAT, CDR2 FQNNGV. V lost 8 bases, J lost 6 bases, and 16 bases lay in between. The CDR3 spells CASGDYAGKTQYF. CDR3 nucleotide sequence: TGTGCCAGCGGAGACTACGCTGGGAAGACCCAGTACTTC. Supplemented by reference TRBV11-2 and TRBJ2-5, the full variable domain reads EAGVAQSPRYKIIEKRQSVAFWCNPISGHATLYWYQQILGQGPKLLIQFQNNGVVDDSQLPKDRFSAERLKGVDSTLKIQPAKLEDSAVYLCASGDYAGKTQYFGPGTRLLVL.

The genes are TRBV7-7 and TRBJ1-3; weak D call: TRBD1 (5 bases). The CDR3 is made up of 16 amino acids. Trimming shortened V by 5 bases and J by 0 bases, and 14 bases separated the two germline ends. Per the germline V gene, CDR1 is SSHAT and CDR2 is FNYEAQ (reference sequence). The DNA for the CDR3 is TGTGCCAGCAGCCCGAACAGACAGTCCTCTGGAAACACCATATATTTT. It specifies CASSPNRQSSGNTIYF.

This sequence joins TRBV19 and TRBJ1-1; tentative D call: TRBD1 (6 bases). CDR3 size: 15 residues. Germline assignment: CDR1 LNHDA and CDR2 SQIVND (reference sequence). With 4 bases removed from V and 6 bases from J, the gap between germline ends came to 18 bases. CDR3 residues: CASSTRETGSAEAFF. CDR3 nucleotides: TGTGCCAGTAGTACCCGCGAAACAGGGAGCGCTGAAGCTTTCTTT. The full variable domain, in which reference TRBV19 and TRBJ1-1 provide the parts outside the CDR3, is DGGITQSPKYLFRKEGQNVTLSCEQNLNHDAMYWYRQDPGQGLRLIYYSQIVNDFQKGDIAEGYSVSREKKESFPLTVTSAQKNPTAFYLCASSTRETGSAEAFFGQGTRLTVV.

V and J are TRBV4-1 and TRBJ2-7, with TRBD2 matching 7 bases. This CDR3 spans 15 amino acids. The J segment lost 2 bases and the V segment lost 0 bases, leaving 4 bases of the junction unmatched. From germline, CDR1 is MGHRA and CDR2 YSYEKL. The CDR3 is CASSQDPSGTYEQYF. Here the CDR3 DNA reads TGCGCCAGCAGCCAAGATCCTAGCGGTACCTACGAGCAGTACTTC.

V gene TRBV5-1 combines with J gene TRBJ2-5, with 10 positions matching TRBD1. The J call may be mistaken, given a closer DNA end match to TRBJ2-7. The CDR3 is 17 residues long. CDR1 is SGHRS and CDR2 is YFSETQ in the germline V gene. This CDR3 is CASSLGLVGTGDDEQYF. For the CDR3, the DNA is TGCGCCAGCAGCTTGGGTTTGGTGGGGACAGGGGACGACGAGCAGTACTTC.